This is a list of T cell receptor beta chains from one sample in a study of blood T cell repertoires in COVID-19. Method: immunoSEQ multiplex PCR; TCRdb's copy keeps in-frame clones and lacks some. The table records 200,000 to 250,000 clones, about 85% of them present only once. Sequenced sample: peripheral blood. The receptor source for this set is a woman in her late teens or twenties who had recovered from COVID-19. The CDR3 runs from the conserved cysteine through the conserved F or W. Fields, in order: J gene, clone size, D gene, V gene, CDR3 DNA, CDR3 protein. The D gene is left open where the match is weak. A row's size may be missing; if present it is once, few, many or a size class.

TRBJ1-5,few,-,TRBV19,TGTGCCAGTAGTTCTAATCAGCCCCAGCATTTT,CASSSNQPQHF
TRBJ2-2,-,TRBD2,TRBV24-1,TGTGCCACCAGACCCTCCCTAGCGGACCCGAACACCGGGGAGCTGTTTTTT,CATRPSLADPNTGELFF
TRBJ1-2,-,-,TRBV4-3,TGCGCCAGCAGCCAAGATACAGGGTTCGATGGCTACACCTTC,CASSQDTGFDGYTF
TRBJ2-7,-,-,TRBV7-2,TGTGCCAGCAGCTTAGCAGACGGAGCCTACGAGCAGTACTTC,CASSLADGAYEQYF
TRBJ2-1,once,TRBD1,TRBV19,TGTGCCAGTAGTATAGAAGGGACAGGGGGCTTTAATGAGCAGTTCTTC,CASSIEGTGGFNEQFF
TRBJ2-5,once,-,TRBV27,TGTGCCAGCAGTTTCATGGGGGCTCAAGAGACCCAGTACTTC,CASSFMGAQETQYF
TRBJ2-1,-,TRBD2,TRBV6-2/TRBV6-3,TGTGCCAGCAGTTACAACGAACTAGCGGGAGACCCCGAGCAGTTCTTC,CASSYNELAGDPEQFF
TRBJ1-1,once,TRBD1,TRBV6-5,TGTGCCAGCAGTTACGAGGGGGCTGACACTGAAGCTTTCTTT,CASSYEGADTEAFF
TRBJ1-2,-,-,TRBV9,TGTGCCAGCAGCTTCCGGACAGAGGACTATGGCTACACCTTC,CASSFRTEDYGYTF
TRBJ1-2,-,-,TRBV7-2,TGTGCCAGCAGCTTCGAATCAGGCCTCACCTATGGCTACACCTTC,CASSFESGLTYGYTF
TRBJ1-3,-,TRBD1,TRBV10-2,TGCGCCAGCAGAAGACAGGGGGCTTTCTCTGGAAACACCATATATTTT,CASRRQGAFSGNTIYF
TRBJ1-6,-,-,TRBV30,TGTGCCTGGAGTGTGACATTTGATTCACCCCTCCACTTT,CAWSVTFDSPLHF
TRBJ2-2,-,TRBD1,TRBV27,TGTGCCAGCAGTTTAAGACAGGGGGCCTCCGGGGAGCTGTTTTTT,CASSLRQGASGELFF
TRBJ1-1,-,-,TRBV25-1,TGTGCCAGCAGTGGGATTATGCGGGACGGACCTATGAACACTGAAGCTTTCTTT,CASSGIMRDGPMNTEAFF
TRBJ1-2,-,-,TRBV7-8,TGTGCCAGCAGCTTAGGGAGGACTCGCCTCGGGGGCTACACCTTC,CASSLGRTRLGGYTF
TRBJ1-2,-,-,TRBV19,TGTGCCAGTAGTACCCCGACAGGTAGATATGGCTACACCTTC,CASSTPTGRYGYTF
TRBJ2-1,-,TRBD1,TRBV7-3,TGTGCCAGCAGCTTAACGTCCGGGACAGTATACAATGAGCAGTTCTTC,CASSLTSGTVYNEQFF
TRBJ1-5,-,-,TRBV24-1,TGTGCCACCAGTGATTTCGATCAGCCCCAGCATTTT,CATSDFDQPQHF
TRBJ1-1,-,TRBD1,TRBV3-1/TRBV3-2,TGTGCCAGCAGCCCCATCTACCAGGGGGCTGTCACTGAAGCTTTCTTT,CASSPIYQGAVTEAFF
TRBJ2-5,-,-,TRBV30,TGTGCCTGGAGTCAGGACAGTAGTGAGACCCAGTACTTC,CAWSQDSSETQYF
TRBJ1-2,-,-,TRBV7-2,TGTGCCAGCAGCTTGGGGGGAGCTAACTATGGCTACACCTTC,CASSLGGANYGYTF
TRBJ1-2,few,TRBD1,TRBV6-2/TRBV6-3,TGTGCCAGCAGTTCCGGACAGGGGGTGAGCTATGGCTACACCTTC,CASSSGQGVSYGYTF
TRBJ2-3,-,-,TRBV14,TGTGCCAGCAGCCTAGTAAGGAGCTGGGGCACAGATACGCAGTATTTT,CASSLVRSWGTDTQYF
TRBJ2-2,-,-,TRBV9,TGTGCCAGCAGTCTAACAGGGTACAGGGACACCGGGGAGCTGTTTTTT,CASSLTGYRDTGELFF
TRBJ2-7,-,-,TRBV14,TGTGCCAGCAGCCAAGGAGGTCTGTGGGAGGTATCCTACGAGCAGTACTTC,CASSQGGLWEVSYEQYF
TRBJ2-1,-,TRBD2,TRBV13,TGTGCCAGCAGCTTAACGGGGGCCGGGAGGGCCAATGAGCAGTTCTTC,CASSLTGAGRANEQFF
TRBJ2-7,-,TRBD2,TRBV5-4,TGTGCCAGCAGCCTTTTCGGGGGGAGGTCCTCCTACGAGCAGTACTTC,CASSLFGGRSSYEQYF
TRBJ1-2,few,TRBD1,TRBV4-2,TGTGCCAGCAGCCAAGCGTTCCGGACAGGCGTTGGCTACACCTTC,CASSQAFRTGVGYTF
TRBJ2-3,-,-,TRBV11-1,TGTGCCAGCAGCCTCAGTCAAACGACAGTAGAAGATACGCAGTATTTT,CASSLSQTTVEDTQYF
TRBJ2-1,-,TRBD2,TRBV5-1,TGCGCCAGCAGCTCCATAGCGGGAGCGGACAATGAGCAGTTCTTC,CASSSIAGADNEQFF
TRBJ2-3,-,-,TRBV9,TGTGCCAGCAGCGTAGACAGCGGGACAGATACGCAGTATTTT,CASSVDSGTDTQYF
TRBJ1-2,-,-,TRBV7-9,TGTGCCAGCAGCCCTGCGTCTAACTATGGCTACACCTTC,CASSPASNYGYTF
TRBJ1-3,few,TRBD1,TRBV10-3,TGTGCCATCAGTGGGGCGGGACAGGGGATCTCTGGAAACACCATATATTTT,CAISGAGQGISGNTIYF
TRBJ2-1,once,-,TRBV6-4,TGTGCCAGCAGTGACCCTCTTACTTCCTACAATGAGCAGTTCTTC,CASSDPLTSYNEQFF
TRBJ2-7,-,TRBD1,TRBV9,TGTGCCAGCAGCGCCCGGGACAGGGACTCCTACGAGCAGTACTTC,CASSARDRDSYEQYF
TRBJ1-3,-,-,TRBV19,TGTGCCACGTATCGGAACACCATATATTTT,CATYRNTIYF
TRBJ1-2,-,-,TRBV27,TGTGCCAGCAGTTCTACGGGGAGTTCCTATGGCTACACCTTC,CASSSTGSSYGYTF
TRBJ2-7,-,-,TRBV7-2,TGTGCCAGCAGCAACGGGTACTACGAGCAGTACTTC,CASSNGYYEQYF
TRBJ1-4,-,-,TRBV19,TGTGCCAGTAGCGACATCGTGACAGGCCATGAAAAACTGTTTTTT,CASSDIVTGHEKLFF
TRBJ2-7,-,TRBD2,TRBV7-2,TGTGCCAGCAGCCATGGTACTAGCGGGAGGCGCTCCTACGAGCAGTACTTC,CASSHGTSGRRSYEQYF
TRBJ2-7,-,TRBD2,TRBV3-1/TRBV3-2,TGTGCCAGCAGCCAAGGTGTTCCTAGCGGGAGTAGTGAGCAGTACTTC,CASSQGVPSGSSEQYF
TRBJ1-3,-,TRBD1,TRBV30,TGTGCCTGGAGTGCCCAGGGGGCGGCTAGAAACACCATATATTTT,CAWSAQGAARNTIYF
TRBJ1-5,-,TRBD1,TRBV4-1,TGCGCCAGCAGCCAAGCCCCCGGGACAGGCCATCAGCCCCAGCATTTT,CASSQAPGTGHQPQHF
TRBJ2-1,-,TRBD2,TRBV10-3,TGTGCCACAGAGCGGGAGGGCCTCAATGAGCAGTTCTTC,CATEREGLNEQFF
TRBJ2-1,-,TRBD2,TRBV19,TGTGCCAGTAGTAACGGAGCGGGAGGTAGAATGGATGAGCAGTTCTTC,CASSNGAGGRMDEQFF
TRBJ1-1,-,TRBD1,TRBV10-3,TGTGCCATCAGTGAGTGGGGACAGGCATTAGAAGCTTTCTTT,CAISEWGQALEAFF
TRBJ2-7,few,-,TRBV7-2,TGTGCCAGCAGCTACACGGTAACAGGCTCCTACGAGCAGTACTTC,CASSYTVTGSYEQYF
TRBJ1-2,-,TRBD1,TRBV7-3,TGTGCCAGCAGCCCTGGGACAGGGAGCGGCTACACCTTC,CASSPGTGSGYTF
TRBJ2-3,-,-,TRBV19,TGTGCCAGTAGTATAGAAGGGCTAGCCCCCATTACGCAGTATTTT,CASSIEGLAPITQYF
TRBJ2-1,-,-,TRBV25-1,TGTGCCAGCAGTGAATTAGGGGGAGCCAATCTGGTTAATGAGCAGTTCTTC,CASSELGGANLVNEQFF
TRBJ2-5,-,-,TRBV30,TGTGCCTGGAGTGGGGCCGACCAAGAGACCCAGTACTTC,CAWSGADQETQYF
TRBJ2-7,-,-,TRBV5-1,TGCGCCAGTAAACCGGGACTCGCCTCCTACGAGCAGTACTTC,CASKPGLASYEQYF
TRBJ2-2,-,TRBD1,TRBV6-1,TGTGCCAGCAGTGAATTGAGGGGGCGAGGCACCGGGGAGCTGTTTTTT,CASSELRGRGTGELFF
TRBJ2-7,-,TRBD2,TRBV5-1,TGCGCCAGCAGCGCGGGACTAGCGGGCCCCTACGAGCAGTACTTC,CASSAGLAGPYEQYF
TRBJ2-7,-,TRBD2,TRBV7-2,TGTGCCAGCAGCGGAGGACTAGCGGGTCTCTACGAGCAGTACTTC,CASSGGLAGLYEQYF
TRBJ2-7,-,-,TRBV5-6,TGTGCCAGCAGCTTCCGACTCGATTACGAGCAGTACTTC,CASSFRLDYEQYF
TRBJ2-2,-,TRBD2,TRBV4-3,TGCGCCAGCAGCCATAAGCTAGCGGGCTATGGCGGGGAGCTGTTTTTT,CASSHKLAGYGGELFF
TRBJ1-1,-,-,TRBV6-6,TGTGCCAGCAGTTACCGGGTGGGCACTGAAGCTTTCTTT,CASSYRVGTEAFF
TRBJ2-1,few,TRBD2,TRBV3-1/TRBV3-2,TGTGCCAGCAGCCAGAGCCTTCTAGCGGGATCCTACAATGAGCAGTTCTTC,CASSQSLLAGSYNEQFF
TRBJ2-1,-,TRBD2,TRBV19,TGTGCCAGTAGTATAGAGGCTAGCGGGAGAAGGGAGCAGTTCTTC,CASSIEASGRREQFF